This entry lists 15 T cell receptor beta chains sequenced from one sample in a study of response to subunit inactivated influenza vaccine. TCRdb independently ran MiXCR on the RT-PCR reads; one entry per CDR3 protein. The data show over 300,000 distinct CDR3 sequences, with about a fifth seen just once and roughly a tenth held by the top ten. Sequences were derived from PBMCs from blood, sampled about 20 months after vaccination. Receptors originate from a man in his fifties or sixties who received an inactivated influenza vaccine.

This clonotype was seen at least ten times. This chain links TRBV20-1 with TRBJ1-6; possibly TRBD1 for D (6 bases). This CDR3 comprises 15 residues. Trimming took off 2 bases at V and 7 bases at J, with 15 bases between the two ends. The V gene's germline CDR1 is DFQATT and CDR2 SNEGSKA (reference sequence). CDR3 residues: CSARWGGLLNSPLHF. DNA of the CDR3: TGCAGTGCTAGATGGGGGGGGCTGTTGAATTCACCCCTCCACTTT.

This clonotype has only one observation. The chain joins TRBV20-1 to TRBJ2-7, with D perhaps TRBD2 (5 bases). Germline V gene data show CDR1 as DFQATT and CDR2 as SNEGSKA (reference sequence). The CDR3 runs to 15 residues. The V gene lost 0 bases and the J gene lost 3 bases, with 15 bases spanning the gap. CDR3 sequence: CSARDGRGGGYEQYF. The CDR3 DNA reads TGCAGTGCTAGAGATGGGCGAGGCGGAGGCTACGAGCAGTACTTC.

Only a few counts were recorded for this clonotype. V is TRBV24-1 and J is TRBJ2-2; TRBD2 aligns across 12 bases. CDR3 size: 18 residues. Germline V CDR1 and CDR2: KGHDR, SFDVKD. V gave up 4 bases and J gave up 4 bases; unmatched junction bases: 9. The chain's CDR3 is CATSEPTSGGLITGELFF. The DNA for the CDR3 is TGTGCCACCAGTGAGCCGACTAGCGGGGGACTCATCACCGGGGAGCTGTTTTTT.

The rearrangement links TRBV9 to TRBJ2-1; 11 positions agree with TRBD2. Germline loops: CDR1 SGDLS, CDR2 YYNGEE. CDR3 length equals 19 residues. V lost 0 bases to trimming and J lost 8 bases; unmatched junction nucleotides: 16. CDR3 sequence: CASSVATGQRLAGSDEQFF. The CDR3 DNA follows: TGTGCCAGCAGCGTAGCTACCGGGCAGAGACTAGCGGGATCGGATGAGCAGTTCTTC.

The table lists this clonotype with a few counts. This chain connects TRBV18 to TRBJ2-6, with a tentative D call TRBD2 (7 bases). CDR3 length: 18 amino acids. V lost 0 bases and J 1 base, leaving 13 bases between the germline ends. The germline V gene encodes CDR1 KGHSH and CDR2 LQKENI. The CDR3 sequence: CASSPPKGGLSGANVLTF. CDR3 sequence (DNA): TGTGCCAGCTCACCACCCAAGGGGGGGCTATCTGGGGCCAACGTCCTGACTTTC.

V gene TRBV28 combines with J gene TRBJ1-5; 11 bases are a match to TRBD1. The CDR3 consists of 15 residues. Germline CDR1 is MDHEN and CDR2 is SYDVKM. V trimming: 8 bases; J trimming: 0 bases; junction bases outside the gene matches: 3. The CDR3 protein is CASGTGGYSNQPQHF. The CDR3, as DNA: TGTGCCAGCGGGACAGGGGGTTATAGCAATCAGCCCCAGCATTTT.

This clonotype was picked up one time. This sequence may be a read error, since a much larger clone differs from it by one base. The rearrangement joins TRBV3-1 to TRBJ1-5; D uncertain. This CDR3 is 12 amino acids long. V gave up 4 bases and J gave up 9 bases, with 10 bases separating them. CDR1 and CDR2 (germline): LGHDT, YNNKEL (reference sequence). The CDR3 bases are TGTGCCAGCAGCCGGACCATAGGGCCCCAGCATTTT. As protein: CASSRTIGPQHF.

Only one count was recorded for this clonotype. CDR3 residues: CASSPPHSYEQYF. The CDR3, as DNA: TGTGCCAGCTCACCACCACACTCCTACGAGCAGTACTTC. The rearrangement links TRBV18 to TRBJ2-7, with D unclear. Germline V gene lookup returns CDR1 KGHSH and CDR2 LQKENI. V was clipped by 0 bases and J by 0 bases, with 3 bases between them. CDR3 length: 13 amino acids.

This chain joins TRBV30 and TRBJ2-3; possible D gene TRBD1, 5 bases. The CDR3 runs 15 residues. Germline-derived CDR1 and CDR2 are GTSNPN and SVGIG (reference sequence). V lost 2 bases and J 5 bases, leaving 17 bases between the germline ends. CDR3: CAWSQQGRRRDTQYF. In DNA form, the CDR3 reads TGTGCCTGGAGTCAGCAGGGCCGCCGAAGAGATACGCAGTATTTT.

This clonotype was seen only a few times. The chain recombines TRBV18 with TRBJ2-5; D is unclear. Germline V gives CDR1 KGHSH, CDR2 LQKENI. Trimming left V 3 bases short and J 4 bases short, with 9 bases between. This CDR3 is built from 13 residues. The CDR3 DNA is TGTGCCAGCTCACCCTCGGGTAGAGAGACCCAGTACTTC. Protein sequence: CASSPSGRETQYF.

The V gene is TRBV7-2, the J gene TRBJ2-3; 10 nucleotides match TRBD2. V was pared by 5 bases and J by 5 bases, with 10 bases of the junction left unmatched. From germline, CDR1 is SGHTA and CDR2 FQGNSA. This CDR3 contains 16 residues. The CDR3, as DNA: TGTGCCAGCAGCCGGAATCTAGCGGGGGTAGGAGATACGCAGTATTTT. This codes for CASSRNLAGVGDTQYF.

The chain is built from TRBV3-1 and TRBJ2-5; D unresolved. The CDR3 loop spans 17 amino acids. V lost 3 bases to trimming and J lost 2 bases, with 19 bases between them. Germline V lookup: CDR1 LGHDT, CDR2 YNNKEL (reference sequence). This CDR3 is CASSHLFPRPKQETQYF. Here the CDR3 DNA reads TGTGCCAGCAGCCATCTGTTTCCGAGGCCTAAACAAGAGACCCAGTACTTC.

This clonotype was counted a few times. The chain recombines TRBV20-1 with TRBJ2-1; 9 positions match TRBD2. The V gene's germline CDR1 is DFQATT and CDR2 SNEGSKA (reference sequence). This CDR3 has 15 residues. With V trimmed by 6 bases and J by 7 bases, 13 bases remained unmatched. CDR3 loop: CSAPQAGGLLNEQFF. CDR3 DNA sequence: TGCAGTGCCCCGCAGGCGGGGGGGTTACTGAATGAGCAGTTCTTC.

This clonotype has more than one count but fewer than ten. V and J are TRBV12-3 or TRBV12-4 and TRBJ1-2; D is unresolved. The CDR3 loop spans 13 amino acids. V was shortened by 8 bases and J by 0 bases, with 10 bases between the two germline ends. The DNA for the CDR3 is TGTGCCAGCTCAGGAGAGGCTAACTATGGCTACACCTTC. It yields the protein CASSGEANYGYTF.

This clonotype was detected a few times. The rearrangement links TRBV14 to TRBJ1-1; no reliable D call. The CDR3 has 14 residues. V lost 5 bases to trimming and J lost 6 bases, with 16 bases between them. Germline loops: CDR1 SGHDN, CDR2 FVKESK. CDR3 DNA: TGTGCCAGCAGCAAAACCCAATGGGTTTCTGAAGCTTTCTTT. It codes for CASSKTQWVSEAFF.